Listed below are T cell receptor beta chains from one sample, sequenced in a study of vaccination and CD4 T cells after COVID-19. Each CDR3 protein is one row after TCRdb ran MiXCR on the PCR reads. The sample lists around 30,000 distinct CDR3 sequences, about half occurring once. The sequences come from CD4+ T cells from blood, collected about 7 months after SARS-CoV-2 vaccination. These receptors came from a human donor who had recovered from COVID-19. CDR3s leave out the opening cysteine and the closing phenylalanine or tryptophan. Each record gives: clone size, V gene, CDR3 protein. Size is stated for part of the rows, as once, few or many counts, or as a class when the clone is expanded.

clone_size: .
v_call: TRBV24-1
cdr3_aa: ATSGMGQGQFGDYGYT

clone_size: .
v_call: TRBV27
cdr3_aa: ASSLRGTSGLTDTQY

clone_size: .
v_call: TRBV20-1
cdr3_aa: SARDPGTTFDNQPQH

clone_size: few
v_call: TRBV6-2/TRBV6-3
cdr3_aa: ASRRPGQETQY

clone_size: .
v_call: TRBV20-1
cdr3_aa: SARPYRDSKNTEAF

clone_size: .
v_call: TRBV21-1
cdr3_aa: ASSKGQGVNTGELF

clone_size: .
v_call: TRBV7-9
cdr3_aa: ASSLRTGSQETQY

clone_size: .
v_call: TRBV5-1
cdr3_aa: ASSRDGPSEAF

clone_size: .
v_call: TRBV19
cdr3_aa: ASSISDSFLETQY

clone_size: .
v_call: TRBV4-2
cdr3_aa: ASSHSSWMTSTDTQY

clone_size: .
v_call: TRBV7-3
cdr3_aa: ASSLGQGGTGELF

clone_size: .
v_call: TRBV7-9
cdr3_aa: ASSSLMSAF

clone_size: few
v_call: TRBV6-5
cdr3_aa: ASSLGGGSANSPLH

clone_size: .
v_call: TRBV7-6
cdr3_aa: ASSMSQEETQY

clone_size: once
v_call: TRBV7-3
cdr3_aa: ASSSLGQGGELF

clone_size: .
v_call: TRBV4-3
cdr3_aa: ASSQDRWTLSGNEQF

clone_size: few
v_call: TRBV7-3
cdr3_aa: ASSRGADTQY

clone_size: few
v_call: TRBV5-8
cdr3_aa: ASSRGYNEQF

clone_size: .
v_call: TRBV29-1
cdr3_aa: SVTGESNQPQH

clone_size: .
v_call: TRBV19
cdr3_aa: ASRRTNTEAF

clone_size: .
v_call: TRBV6-1
cdr3_aa: ASRETGDYGYT

clone_size: .
v_call: TRBV2
cdr3_aa: ASNPPFTDTQY

clone_size: .
v_call: TRBV27
cdr3_aa: ASRRQGVVNEQF

clone_size: few
v_call: TRBV14
cdr3_aa: ASSDITGELF

clone_size: .
v_call: TRBV27
cdr3_aa: ASSSRQLGLNQPQH

clone_size: .
v_call: TRBV28
cdr3_aa: ASSFRGTYEQY

clone_size: few
v_call: TRBV6-1
cdr3_aa: ASSGHVPFPNQPQH

clone_size: .
v_call: TRBV29-1
cdr3_aa: SAKGTYEQY

clone_size: .
v_call: TRBV2
cdr3_aa: ASREATGNNQPQH

clone_size: .
v_call: TRBV28
cdr3_aa: ASSGTGQY

clone_size: .
v_call: TRBV29-1
cdr3_aa: SVELAGAVETQY

clone_size: few
v_call: TRBV20-1
cdr3_aa: SARLQTAAGINQPQH

clone_size: few
v_call: TRBV2
cdr3_aa: ASSDQGWGYT

clone_size: .
v_call: TRBV6-1
cdr3_aa: ASRGVGTSEGREQY

clone_size: .
v_call: TRBV24-1
cdr3_aa: ATSDETDDEQY